This T cell receptor (beta chain) was captured in a study of T-cell reconstitution after alpha-beta-depleted transplantation in children. Preparation of the TCRbeta library was carried out with unique molecular identifiers. TCRdb re-called the PCR reads with MiXCR, one entry per CDR3 protein. The sample carries more than 85,000 distinct CDR3 sequences, around 6% recorded once. Germline trimming cut 3 bases from V and 2 bases from J; bases unmatched to any gene: 6. Per germline, CDR1 DFQATT and CDR2 SNEGSKA (reference sequence). The CDR3 length is 15 residues. The sample in question was PBMCs, mostly from graft donor cells, obtained 60 days after TCRalphabeta/CD19-depleted stem cell transplant. V gene TRBV20-1 combines with J gene TRBJ2-7; the match to TRBD2 covers 11 bases. This sequence originates from a female patient aged 2-9 years who had a stem cell transplant for Fanconi anemia, so the T cells may come from the graft donor. CDR3 residues: CSARGTSGATYEQYF. Here the CDR3 DNA reads TGCAGTGCTAGGGGGACTAGCGGAGCAACCTACGAGCAGTACTTC.